The 5 T cell receptor beta chains in this list originate from one sample, sequenced in a study of blood T cells in healthy people across ages. Then a second PCR, running about 6 to 11 cycles, was carried out with a sample-barcoded 5' primer and a J-beta primer mix. A single record per CDR3 protein comes from TCRdb applying MiXCR to the 5' RACE reads. Of about 630,000 distinct CDR3 sequences in the sample, about 21% were seen once. Sequenced sample: blood. Receptors originate from a man between 65 and 80 years old in good health.

This clonotype was seen repeatedly, ten times or more. The chain carries TRBV2 and TRBJ2-1; D uncertain. The germline gives CDR1 SNHLY, CDR2 FYNNEI. V gave up 8 bases and J gave up 9 bases, with 17 bases separating them. The CDR3 contains 13 residues. CDR3 sequence (DNA): TGTGCCAGCTCTGGTTCGCTTCCCGCTGAGCAGTTCTTC. Protein sequence: CASSGSLPAEQFF.

The chain carries TRBV5-1 and TRBJ2-1; D tentatively reads TRBD1 or TRBD2 (6 bases each). The DNA end is more similar to TRBJ2-7, so the J call may be wrong. Germline lookup yields CDR1 SGHRS and CDR2 YFSETQ. The CDR3 loop spans 14 amino acids. CDR3 residues: CASSFGGGTYEQYF. CDR3 DNA sequence: TGCGCCAGCAGCTTCGGAGGGGGAACCTACGAGCAGTACTTC.

In this sample, this clonotype turned up a few times. The chain has TRBV20-1 and TRBJ2-3; 7 bases fit TRBD2. The germline CDR1 and CDR2 sequences are DFQATT and SNEGSKA (reference sequence). This CDR3 has 16 residues. V trimming: 1 base; J trimming: 5 bases; junction bases outside the gene matches: 12. Written as DNA, the CDR3 is TGCAGTGCTAGAGCCGACTGGGCGGGAGATAAAGATACGCAGTATTTT. Protein sequence: CSARADWAGDKDTQYF.

Regarding this clonotype: Because it lacks the conserved phenylalanine or tryptophan at the end, this CDR3 is likely a read error. In nucleotides, the CDR3 is TGTGCCAGCAGTATCAGGTCGTACGAGCAGTACATC. This codes for CASSIRSYEQYI. The chain combines TRBV12-3 or TRBV12-4 with TRBJ2-7; D is unclear. CDR3 length: 12 residues. V was clipped by 5 bases and J by 4 bases, with 9 bases between them.

The rearrangement links TRBV14 to TRBJ2-1, with D possibly TRBD1 on 6 matching bases. The DNA end lines up better with TRBJ2-5; the J call may be wrong. Germline-derived CDR1 and CDR2 are SGHDN and FVKESK. The CDR3 is 15 residues long. CDR3 sequence (DNA): TGTGCCAGCAGCCAACTTGGGACAAGAAAAGAGACCCAGTACTTC. Residues: CASSQLGTRKETQYF.